The 32 T cell receptor beta chains below were found in one sample sequenced in a study of cytomegalovirus exposure and HLA in healthy donors. The PCR was carried out with 60 Vbeta primers and 13 Jbeta primers. TCRdb's table, derived via immunoSEQ multiplex PCR, lists solely in-frame clones and lacks some. The table has approximately 180,000 clones, 65% to 85% seen once. What was sequenced was PBMCs. Every receptor here comes from a man younger than 35 in good health and CMV-seronegative.

The gene calls are TRBV30 and TRBJ2-5; the D is unclear. The length of the CDR3 is 11 residues. CDR1 and CDR2 from the germline V gene are GTSNPN and SVGIG (reference sequence). Trimming pared 2 bases from V and 2 bases from J, leaving 3 bases between. The DNA of the CDR3 is TGTGCCTGGAGTCGTCAAGAGACCCAGTACTTC. Its translation is CAWSRQETQYF.

This chain uses TRBV6-1 with TRBJ2-7; no clear D. Trimming shortened V by 7 bases and J by 0 bases, and 10 bases separated the two germline ends. There are 13 residues in the CDR3. In germline, CDR1 is MNHNS, CDR2 SASEGT. CDR3 sequence: CASILQLSYEQYF. The DNA for the CDR3 is TGTGCCAGCATCTTACAGCTCTCCTACGAGCAGTACTTC.

The genes are TRBV18 and TRBJ2-4; TRBD2 matches 11 bases. CDR3 length equals 16 residues. The germline gives CDR1 KGHSH, CDR2 LQKENI. Trimming cost V 6 bases and J 7 bases; bases outside gene matches: 11. Here the CDR3 reads CASSSALAGGMNIQYF. The CDR3 nucleotides are TGTGCCAGCTCGTCCGCTTTAGCGGGAGGGATGAACATTCAGTACTTC.

V gene TRBV30 combines with J gene TRBJ1-5; D not certain. The germline CDR1 and CDR2 sequences are GTSNPN and SVGIG (reference sequence). The V end was cut by 0 bases, the J end by 2 bases, with 5 bases between. The CDR3 runs 13 residues. CDR3 sequence reads: CAWSVRGNQPQHF. The CDR3 DNA is TGTGCCTGGAGTGTGCGTGGCAATCAGCCCCAGCATTTT.

This clone has only a few counts. Other DNA sequences of this sample code for an identical CDR3. The chain employs TRBV27 and TRBJ2-4; tentatively, D is TRBD1 (6 bases). This CDR3 is built from 15 residues. Germline V gives CDR1 MNHEY, CDR2 SMNVEV (reference sequence). The ends were cut back, 4 bases at V and 0 bases at J, with 10 bases in the middle. In nucleotides, the CDR3 is TGTGCCAGCAGTTCCAACAGGGTAGCCAAAAACATTCAGTACTTC. Its protein product is CASSSNRVAKNIQYF.

The chain joins TRBV18 to TRBJ1-1; D not certain. CDR3 length: 14 residues. The ends were cut back, 2 bases at V and 1 base at J, with 8 bases in the middle. Germline V lookup: CDR1 KGHSH, CDR2 LQKENI. The CDR3 DNA is TGTGCCAGCTCACCATCCGGGTCGAACACTGAAGCTTTCTTT. Its protein product is CASSPSGSNTEAFF. Full variable domain (outside the CDR3, taken from reference TRBV18 and TRBJ1-1): NAGVMQNPRHLVRRRGQEARLRCSPMKGHSHVYWYRQLPEEGLKFMVYLQKENIIDESGMPKERFSAEFPKEGPSILRIQQVVRGDSAAYFCASSPSGSNTEAFFGQGTRLTVV.

This clone appeared a single time. This chain connects TRBV30 to TRBJ2-1; 9 bases are shared with TRBD1. With 5 bases clipped from V and 6 bases from J, the junction kept 11 bases outside the gene matches. In germline, CDR1 is GTSNPN, CDR2 SVGIG (reference sequence). The CDR3 runs 15 residues. CDR3 amino acids: CAWGQGLAELNEQFF. CDR3 sequence (DNA): TGTGCCTGGGGACAGGGGCTAGCGGAGCTCAATGAGCAGTTCTTC. The whole variable domain, remainder taken from reference TRBV30 and TRBJ2-1, is SQTIHQWPATLVQPVGSPLSLECTVEGTSNPNLYWYRQAAGRGLQLLFYSVGIGQISSEVPQNLSASRPQDRQFILSSKKLLLSDSGFYLCAWGQGLAELNEQFFGPGTRLTVL.

This clone came up once. V and J are TRBV5-4 and TRBJ2-1; TRBD2 aligns across 13 bases. The germline V gene has CDR1 SGHNT and CDR2 YYREEE (reference sequence). The CDR3 extends over 17 amino acids. The V and J ends lost 4 bases and 14 bases, in that order; junction bases with no gene match: 18. This CDR3 is CASSAELIGLAGVGEFF. Written as DNA, the CDR3 is TGTGCCAGCAGCGCCGAACTAATCGGACTAGCGGGAGTTGGGGAGTTCTTC.

This rearrangement joins TRBV9 to TRBJ2-1; 9 positions match TRBD1. The germline V gene has CDR1 SGDLS and CDR2 YYNGEE. CDR3 length: 18 amino acids. J gave up 0 bases and V 3 bases, and 10 bases lay outside the gene matches. CDR3 loop: CASSARDRVSSSYNEQFF. CDR3 sequence (DNA): TGTGCCAGCAGCGCCCGGGACAGGGTTTCGAGCTCCTACAATGAGCAGTTCTTC.

The chain uses TRBV7-2 and TRBJ2-3; perhaps TRBD1 as D (5 bases). The ends were cut back, 5 bases at V and 4 bases at J, with 19 bases in the middle. The germline V gene encodes CDR1 SGHTA and CDR2 FQGNSA. The CDR3 extends over 16 amino acids. The CDR3 region is CASSLTDTALSDTQYF. The CDR3 coding sequence is TGTGCCAGCAGCCTAACGGACACGGCGCTGTCAGATACGCAGTATTTT.

Turning to this clone: The same CDR3 arises from other DNA sequences in this sample as well. The V call is TRBV6-5, the J call TRBJ1-5; TRBD1 aligns across 9 bases. V shed 6 bases and J 1 base; nucleotides not matched to a gene: 1. Germline CDR1 MNHEY, CDR2 SVGAGI. CDR3 size: 14 residues. CDR3 nucleotides: TGTGCCAGCAGACAGGGGGCCAGCAATCAGCCCCAGCATTTT. The encoded protein is CASRQGASNQPQHF.

This chain links TRBV5-1 with TRBJ2-7, with TRBD1 identical over 7 bases. V trimming: 4 bases; J trimming: 0 bases; junction bases outside the gene matches: 7. The CDR3 sequence is 15 residues long. Germline CDR1 and CDR2: SGHRS and YFSETQ. CDR3 region: CASSAGQVSSYEQYF. Written as DNA, the CDR3 is TGCGCCAGCAGCGCAGGACAGGTGAGCTCCTACGAGCAGTACTTC.

V gene TRBV14 combines with J gene TRBJ1-2, with 8 bases lining up with TRBD1. V was clipped by 2 bases and J by 5 bases; unmatched bases: 10. The germline CDR1 and CDR2 sequences are SGHDN and FVKESK. The CDR3 has 16 amino acids. The DNA of the CDR3 is TGTGCCAGCAGCCAAATGACAGGGGTTATTTGGTATGGCTACACCTTC. This codes for CASSQMTGVIWYGYTF.

V and J are TRBV5-8 and TRBJ1-4; perhaps TRBD1 as D (6 bases). V was cut by 7 bases and J by 7 bases, with 17 bases left in between. Germline values: CDR1 SGHTS, CDR2 YDEGEE. The CDR3 has 14 residues. The CDR3 sequence is CASPQLGAIEKLFF. As DNA, the CDR3 is TGTGCCAGCCCTCAACTGGGGGCGATTGAAAAACTGTTTTTT.

Only a few counts were recorded for this clone. The chain links TRBV7-2 to TRBJ2-3; the D is unclear. This CDR3 contains 14 residues. The V gene lost 1 base and the J gene lost 4 bases, with 9 bases spanning the gap. The germline V gene has CDR1 SGHTA and CDR2 FQGNSA. CDR3: CASSLGPRSDTQYF. In DNA form, the CDR3 reads TGTGCCAGCAGCTTAGGGCCCCGTTCAGATACGCAGTATTTT.

V is TRBV29-1 and J is TRBJ1-4; D may be TRBD1 (5 bases). Germline CDR1 reads SQVTM; CDR2 reads ANQGSEA. This CDR3 is built from 13 residues. V lost 5 bases, J lost 8 bases, and 15 bases lay in between. The CDR3 nucleotides are TGCAGCGTTAACCAGGGTGGAGTAGAAAAACTGTTTTTT. Its translation: CSVNQGGVEKLFF.

The chain uses TRBV13 and TRBJ1-5, with D perhaps TRBD1 (6 bases). Germline lookup yields CDR1 PRHDT and CDR2 FYEKMQ (reference sequence). V lost 6 bases, J lost 4 bases, and 7 bases lay in between. This CDR3 comprises 12 residues. This CDR3 reads CASSQGNQPQHF. The CDR3 bases are TGTGCCAGCAGTCAGGGGAATCAGCCCCAGCATTTT.

This clone appeared a few times. The chain has TRBV5-4 and TRBJ2-1; 12 bases are a match to TRBD2. J was trimmed by 8 bases and V by 2 bases; bases with no gene match: 5. This CDR3 region has 15 residues. CDR1 is SGHNT, CDR2 YYREEE, per germline (reference sequence). In DNA, the CDR3 is TGTGCCAGCAGCTTTCCGACTAGCGGGAGTTATGAGCAGTTCTTC. Protein sequence: CASSFPTSGSYEQFF.

This chain links TRBV10-2 with TRBJ2-3; TRBD2 might be the D (5 bases). Trimming took 5 bases from V and 3 from J, leaving 15 bases between them. The CDR3 has 15 amino acids. Germline values: CDR1 WSHSY, CDR2 SAAADI. Here the CDR3 DNA reads TGCGCCAGCAGTCCGGACTCCAAAATAACAGATACGCAGTATTTT. It encodes CASSPDSKITDTQYF.

The rearrangement links TRBV9 to TRBJ1-6; 7 bases map to TRBD1. Germline trimming cut 0 bases from V and 10 bases from J; bases unmatched to any gene: 4. The CDR3 runs to 14 residues. Germline CDR1 is SGDLS and CDR2 is YYNGEE. CDR3 sequence: CASSVGTGDSPLHF. The CDR3 DNA sequence: TGTGCCAGCAGCGTAGGGACAGGTGACTCACCCCTCCACTTT.

The V and J genes are TRBV25-1 and TRBJ2-2; 9 positions agree with TRBD2. V gave up 7 bases and J gave up 4 bases; unmatched junction bases: 4. The V gene's germline CDR1 is MGHDK and CDR2 SYGVNS. There are 14 residues in the CDR3. CDR3 region: CASNRAGGTGELFF. Written as DNA, the CDR3 is TGTGCCAGCAATCGAGCGGGAGGCACCGGGGAGCTGTTTTTT.

CDR3 loop: CASSPPTSGRVETQYF. CDR3 bases: TGTGCCAGCAGCCCCCCGACTAGCGGGAGGGTAGAGACCCAGTACTTC. The chain joins TRBV5-4 to TRBJ2-5; 14 positions agree with TRBD2. The CDR3 loop spans 16 amino acids. V was clipped by 4 bases and J by 4 bases; unmatched bases: 6. The germline CDR1 and CDR2 sequences are SGHNT and YYREEE (reference sequence).

The chain uses TRBV11-1 and TRBJ2-7, with D perhaps TRBD2 (6 bases). CDR3 size: 14 residues. V was cut by 5 bases and J by 7 bases, with 18 bases left in between. Germline CDR1 is SGHAT and CDR2 is FQDESV (reference sequence). The CDR3 loop reads CASSASGGSREQYF. The DNA for the CDR3 is TGTGCCAGCAGCGCCTCCGGGGGTTCGCGGGAGCAGTACTTC.

This clone has just a few counts. This chain uses TRBV7-8 with TRBJ1-5; 8 bases match TRBD1. Per germline, CDR1 SGHVS and CDR2 FQNEAQ. The junction had 7 bases not matched to a gene; V was cut back by 4 bases and J by 8 bases. The CDR3 has 14 residues. In nucleotides, the CDR3 is TGTGCCAGCAGCTACGGACAGGGCGAGGAGCCCCAGCATTTT. The encoded protein is CASSYGQGEEPQHF.

The V gene is TRBV9, the J gene TRBJ2-1, with 11 bases aligning to TRBD2. Per the germline V gene, CDR1 is SGDLS and CDR2 is YYNGEE. Trimming removed 3 bases from V and 0 bases from J; junction bases left unmatched: 5. CDR3 length: 17 amino acids. The CDR3 region has the DNA TGTGCCAGCAGCGCCCCTAGCGGGGGGAGCTCCTACAATGAGCAGTTCTTC. Translation: CASSAPSGGSSYNEQFF.

CDR3 protein: CASSFNRGDSPLHF. The DNA for the CDR3 is TGTGCCAGCAGTTTCAACAGGGGTGATTCACCCCTCCACTTT. J is TRBJ1-6 and V is TRBV27, with 7 bases lining up with TRBD1. This CDR3 spans 14 amino acids. Germline lookup yields CDR1 MNHEY and CDR2 SMNVEV (reference sequence). J lost 8 bases, V lost 3 bases, and 4 bases had no gene match.

The rearrangement links TRBV7-2 to TRBJ2-5; 9 bases are shared with TRBD2. CDR3 length: 16 residues. CDR1 and CDR2 from the germline V gene are SGHTA and FQGNSA. J gave up 3 bases and V 2 bases, and 7 bases lay outside the gene matches. The CDR3 DNA reads as TGTGCCAGCAGCTTACTCGTGGGCGGGAGGGAAGAGACCCAGTACTTC. As protein: CASSLLVGGREETQYF.

V is TRBV25-1 and J is TRBJ2-2; D may be TRBD1 (7 bases). V was cut by 3 bases and J by 6 bases, with 14 bases left in between. The CDR3 runs to 15 residues. The V gene's germline CDR1 is MGHDK and CDR2 SYGVNS. CDR3 protein: CASSERQGEAGELFF. CDR3 bases: TGTGCCAGCAGTGAGAGGCAGGGGGAGGCCGGGGAGCTGTTTTTT.

V usage is TRBV5-4 and J usage is TRBJ1-3; D unclear. CDR1 SGHNT and CDR2 YYREEE come from the germline V gene (reference sequence). The CDR3 spans 15 residues. Trimming removed 3 bases from V and 0 bases from J, with 10 bases in between. The CDR3: CASSSAQISGNTIYF. The CDR3 nucleotides read TGTGCCAGCAGCTCCGCACAGATCTCTGGAAACACCATATATTTT. Supplemented by reference TRBV5-4 and TRBJ1-3, the full variable domain reads ETGVTQSPTHLIKTRGQQVTLRCSSQSGHNTVSWYQQALGQGPQFIFQYYREEENGRGNFPPRFSGLQFPNYSSELNVNALELDDSALYLCASSSAQISGNTIYFGEGSWLTVV.

The chain recombines TRBV7-2 with TRBJ2-7; 8 positions agree with TRBD2. J lost 0 bases, V lost 5 bases, and 6 bases had no gene match. CDR1 is SGHTA and CDR2 is FQGNSA in the germline V gene. The CDR3 sequence is 15 residues long. CDR3 loop: CASSTLAGSSYEQYF. CDR3 nucleotides: TGTGCCAGCAGCACCTTAGCGGGGAGCTCCTACGAGCAGTACTTC.

The chain has TRBV18 and TRBJ1-1; D is unresolved. Trimming removed 3 bases from V and 1 base from J, with 15 bases in between. Germline V gene lookup returns CDR1 KGHSH and CDR2 LQKENI. This CDR3 contains 16 residues. This CDR3 reads CASSPSLITGNTEAFF. The DNA of the CDR3 is TGTGCCAGCTCACCGAGTCTGATCACGGGGAACACTGAAGCTTTCTTT.

V is TRBV14 and J is TRBJ2-7, with D tentatively TRBD1 (6 bases). The germline CDR1 and CDR2 sequences are SGHDN and FVKESK. This CDR3 has 13 amino acids. The V end was cut by 2 bases, the J end by 6 bases, with 11 bases between. The CDR3 sequence is CASSQQAGAEQYF. The CDR3 nucleotides are TGTGCCAGCAGCCAACAAGCAGGGGCCGAGCAGTACTTC.